The clone carrying this T cell receptor (beta chain) has a handful of counts. This entry is derived from a study of blood T cell repertoires in COVID-19. TCRdb keeps only in-frame clones here, not all; method: immunoSEQ multiplex PCR. Of approximately 140,000 clones listed, approximately 84% are singletons. V gave up 1 base and J gave up 4 bases, with 5 bases separating them. The CDR3 is 13 amino acids. Germline CDR1 and CDR2: SGHAT and FQNNGV. The sequence was obtained from a woman older than 75 with acute or convalescent COVID-19. Sequences were obtained from peripheral blood. V usage is TRBV11-2 and J usage is TRBJ2-1; D is unresolved. The CDR3 reads CASSLGQYNEQFF. Here the CDR3 DNA reads TGTGCCAGCAGCTTAGGGCAGTACAATGAGCAGTTCTTC.